This entry is about one T cell receptor beta chain. Other DNA sequences within the sample encode an identical CDR3. The Seattle patients, enrolled during active infection, were followed longitudinally. The protocol was immunoSEQ multiplex PCR, while the TCRdb copy is restricted to in-frame clones and leaves out a portion. This sample carries around 50,000 clones, 82% of them seen once, and the ten largest clones take 11%. The source of the sample is a study of blood T cell repertoires in COVID-19. CDR3 length equals 13 residues. Germline-derived CDR1 and CDR2 are SGHTA and FQGNSA. Trimming took 4 bases from V and 2 from J, leaving 8 bases between them.

The gene calls are TRBV7-2 and TRBJ2-5; TRBD1 might be the D (5 bases). Material: peripheral blood. This TCR came from a man of 80 years or more with COVID-19, enrolled during active disease. The CDR3 DNA reads TGTGCCAGCAGCTCGAGACAGCAAGAGACCCAGTACTTC. Its translation is CASSSRQQETQYF.